One T cell receptor beta chain is described in this entry. Distinct nucleotide sequences in the sample also encode this CDR3. Data came from immunoSEQ multiplex PCR; TCRdb stores just in-frame clones and leaves some out. The sample lists fewer than 30,000 clones, roughly 93% seen once, with 0.66% in the top ten. These memory T cells were uncultured and sequenced directly after ex vivo isolation. The CDR3 is 14 amino acids. CDR1 and CDR2 from the germline V gene are MNHEY and SVGAGI. V lost 6 bases and J lost 7, with 13 bases in between. This sample is drawn from a study of CD4 T cell repertoires in COVID-19.

The TCR sequence derives from a human donor who had COVID-19. The V call is TRBV6-5, the J call TRBJ1-6, with a tentative D call TRBD1 (6 bases). Here the sequenced sample was circulating follicular helper CD4+ T cells (cTfh) from blood, taken before the COVID-19 pandemic. The CDR3 reads CASRLTGENSPLHF. CDR3 nucleotides: TGTGCCAGCAGATTGACAGGAGAAAATTCACCCCTCCACTTT.